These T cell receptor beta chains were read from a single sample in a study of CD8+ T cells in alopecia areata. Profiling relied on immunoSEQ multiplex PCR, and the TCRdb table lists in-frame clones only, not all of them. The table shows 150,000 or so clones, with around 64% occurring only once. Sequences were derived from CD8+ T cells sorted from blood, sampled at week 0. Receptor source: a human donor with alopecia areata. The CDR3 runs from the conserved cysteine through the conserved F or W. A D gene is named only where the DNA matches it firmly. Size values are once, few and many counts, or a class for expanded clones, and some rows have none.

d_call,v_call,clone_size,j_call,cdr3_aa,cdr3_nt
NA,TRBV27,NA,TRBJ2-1,CASSLWWSAGDGHEQFF,TGTGCCAGCAGTTTATGGTGGTCGGCAGGGGACGGGCATGAGCAGTTCTTC
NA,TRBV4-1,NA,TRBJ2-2,CASSQDRVGTGELFF,TGCGCCAGCAGCCAAGACAGGGTTGGGACCGGGGAGCTGTTTTTT
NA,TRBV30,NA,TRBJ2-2,CACPRREDTGELFF,TGTGCCTGCCCACGCAGGGAAGACACCGGGGAGCTGTTTTTT
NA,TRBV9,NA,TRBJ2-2,CASSPKDKPNTGELFF,TGTGCCAGCAGCCCCAAGGACAAACCTAACACCGGGGAGCTGTTTTTT
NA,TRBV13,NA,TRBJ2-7,CASSIGQSEQYF,TGTGCCAGCAGCATCGGACAGTCCGAGCAGTACTTC
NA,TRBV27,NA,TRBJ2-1,CASSLVGTSNEQFF,TGTGCCAGCAGTTTGGTTGGGACCAGCAATGAGCAGTTCTTC
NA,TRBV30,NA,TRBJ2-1,CAWSVLGGAYNEQFF,TGTGCCTGGAGTGTACTTGGGGGGGCTTACAATGAGCAGTTCTTC
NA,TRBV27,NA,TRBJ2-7,CASSDMGAREQYF,TGTGCCAGCAGCGACATGGGGGCGAGGGAGCAGTACTTC
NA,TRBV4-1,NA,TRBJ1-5,CASSQHENSNQPQHF,TGCGCCAGCAGCCAACACGAGAATAGCAATCAGCCCCAGCATTTT
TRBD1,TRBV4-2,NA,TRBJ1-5,CASSPNGDRDNQPQHF,TGTGCCAGCAGCCCCAATGGGGACAGGGATAATCAGCCCCAGCATTTT
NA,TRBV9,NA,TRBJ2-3,CASSPETDTQYF,TGTGCCAGCAGCCCCGAAACAGATACGCAGTATTTT
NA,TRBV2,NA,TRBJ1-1,CASRPNWSEAFF,TGTGCCAGCAGGCCGAATTGGTCTGAAGCTTTCTTT
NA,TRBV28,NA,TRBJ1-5,CASSSLIGNQPQHF,TGTGCCAGCAGTTCGCTCATTGGGAATCAGCCCCAGCATTTT
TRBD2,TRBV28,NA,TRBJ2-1,CASSSPASGYNEQFF,TGTGCCAGCAGTTCCCCGGCTAGCGGCTACAATGAGCAGTTCTTC
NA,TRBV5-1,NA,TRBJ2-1,CASSYRGADNEQFF,TGCGCCAGCAGCTACCGGGGGGCCGACAATGAGCAGTTCTTC
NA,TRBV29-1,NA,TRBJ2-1,CSVAPEQFF,TGCAGCGTGGCCCCAGAGCAGTTCTTC
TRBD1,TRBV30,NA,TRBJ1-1,CAWGYDRVDTEAFF,TGTGCCTGGGGCTACGACAGGGTGGACACTGAAGCTTTCTTT
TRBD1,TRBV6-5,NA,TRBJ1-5,CASSYSGQGSQPQHF,TGTGCCAGCAGTTACTCGGGACAGGGAAGTCAGCCCCAGCATTTT
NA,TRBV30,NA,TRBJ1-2,CAWSDSPNYGYTF,TGTGCCTGGAGTGACAGTCCCAACTATGGCTACACCTTC
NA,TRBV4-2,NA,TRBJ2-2,CASSHPGTGELFF,TGTGCCAGCAGCCACCCCGGGACCGGGGAGCTGTTTTTT
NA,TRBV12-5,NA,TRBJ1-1,CASGLRDNEAFF,TGTGCTAGTGGTTTGCGGGATAATGAAGCTTTCTTT
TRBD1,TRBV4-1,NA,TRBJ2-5,CASSRLGQGAGETQYF,TGCGCCAGCAGCCGACTGGGACAGGGGGCCGGAGAGACCCAGTACTTC
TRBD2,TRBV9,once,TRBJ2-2,CASPRRSLAGGGSGELFF,TGTGCCAGCCCCCGTCGGTCCCTAGCCGGGGGGGGCTCCGGGGAGCTGTTTTTT
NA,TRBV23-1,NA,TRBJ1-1,CASSPVEGFF,TGCGCCAGCAGCCCCGTGGAAGGTTTCTTT
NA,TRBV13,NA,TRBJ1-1,CASSLGRGMNTEAFF,TGTGCCAGCAGCTTAGGCAGGGGAATGAACACTGAAGCTTTCTTT
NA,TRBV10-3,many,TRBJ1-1,CAISAVNTEAFF,TGTGCCATCAGTGCGGTGAACACTGAAGCTTTCTTT
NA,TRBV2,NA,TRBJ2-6,CATAGPTPVTGANVLTF,TGTGCCACCGCGGGACCCACCCCCGTTACGGGGGCCAACGTCCTGACTTTC
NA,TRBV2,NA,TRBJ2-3,CASSEFDPRSDTQYF,TGTGCCAGCAGTGAATTTGACCCTCGTTCGGATACGCAGTATTTT
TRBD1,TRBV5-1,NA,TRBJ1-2,CASRGQGVLSNYGYTF,TGCGCCAGCAGAGGACAGGGCGTTCTCTCTAACTATGGCTACACCTTC
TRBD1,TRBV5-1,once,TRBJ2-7,CASSLGQGLDEQYF,TGCGCCAGCAGCTTGGGACAGGGCTTAGACGAGCAGTACTTC
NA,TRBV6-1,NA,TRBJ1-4,CASSEWGTETNEKLFF,TGTGCCAGCAGTGAATGGGGGACGGAGACTAATGAAAAACTGTTTTTT
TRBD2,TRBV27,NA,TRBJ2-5,CASSYQAVGLAGLIEETQYF,TGTGCCAGCAGTTATCAGGCCGTGGGACTAGCGGGGTTGATCGAAGAGACCCAGTACTTC
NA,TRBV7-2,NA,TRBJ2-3,CASSREWGRNTQYF,TGTGCCAGCAGCCGAGAGTGGGGCCGGAATACGCAGTATTTT
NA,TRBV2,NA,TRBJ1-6,CASTRILPRTSYNSPLHF,TGTGCCAGCACCAGAATATTACCCAGGACCTCCTATAATTCACCCCTCCACTTT
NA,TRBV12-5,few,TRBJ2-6,CASGLNAGANVLTF,TGTGCTAGTGGTTTGAATGCTGGGGCCAACGTCCTGACTTTC
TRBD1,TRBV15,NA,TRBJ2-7,CATSTGQGAQNEQYF,TGTGCCACCAGCACTGGACAGGGGGCGCAAAATGAGCAGTACTTC
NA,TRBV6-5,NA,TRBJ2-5,CASSSSYQETQYF,TGTGCCAGCAGTTCATCGTACCAAGAGACCCAGTACTTC
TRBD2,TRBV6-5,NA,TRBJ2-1,CASSYTGGIYNEQFF,TGTGCCAGCAGTTACACGGGGGGAATCTACAATGAGCAGTTCTTC
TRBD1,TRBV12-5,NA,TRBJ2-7,CASGGQVYEQYF,TGTGCTAGTGGAGGACAGGTATACGAGCAGTACTTC
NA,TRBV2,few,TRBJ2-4,CASLDLAKNIQYF,TGTGCCAGCCTCGACTTAGCCAAAAACATTCAGTACTTC
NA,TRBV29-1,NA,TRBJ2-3,CSVFRPSTDTQYF,TGCAGCGTTTTCCGCCCCAGCACAGATACGCAGTATTTT
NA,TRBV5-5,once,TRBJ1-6,CASSLGGISPLHF,TGTGCCAGCAGCTTGGGAGGGATTTCACCCCTCCACTTT
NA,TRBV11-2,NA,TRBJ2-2,CASSFGLFTGELFF,TGTGCCAGCAGCTTTGGACTTTTCACCGGGGAGCTGTTTTTT
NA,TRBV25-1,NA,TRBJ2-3,CASSVTRGGRGTDTQYF,TGTGCCAGCAGTGTAACGAGGGGGGGCCGCGGCACAGATACGCAGTATTTT
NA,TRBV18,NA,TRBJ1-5,CASSPLDRPDQPQHF,TGTGCCAGCTCACCACTAGACAGGCCCGATCAGCCCCAGCATTTT
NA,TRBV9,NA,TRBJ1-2,CASSVVGTDGYTF,TGTGCCAGCAGCGTAGTCGGGACGGATGGCTACACCTTC
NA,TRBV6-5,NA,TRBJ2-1,CASSYVATSYNEQFF,TGTGCCAGCAGTTACGTTGCGACTTCCTACAATGAGCAGTTCTTC
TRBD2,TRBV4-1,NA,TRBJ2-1,CASSQGTSPLNEQFF,TGCGCCAGCAGCCAAGGGACTAGTCCCCTCAATGAGCAGTTCTTC
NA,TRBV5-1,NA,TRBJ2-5,CASSFTLQETQYF,TGCGCCAGCAGCTTTACCCTCCAAGAGACCCAGTACTTC
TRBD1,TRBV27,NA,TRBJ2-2,CASSGGTGLAGELFF,TGTGCCAGCAGTGGGGGGACAGGGCTGGCCGGGGAGCTGTTTTTT
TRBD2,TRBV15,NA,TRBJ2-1,CATSRAGGSNEQFF,TGTGCCACCAGCAGAGCGGGGGGTAGCAATGAGCAGTTCTTC
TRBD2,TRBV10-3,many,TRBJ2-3,CAISESLRGGDTQYF,TGTGCCATCAGTGAGTCTCTGCGGGGGGGAGATACGCAGTATTTT
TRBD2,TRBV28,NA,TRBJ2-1,CASSSPNDSGGKRQFF,TGTGCCAGCAGTTCTCCGAACGATAGCGGGGGGAAAAGACAGTTCTTC
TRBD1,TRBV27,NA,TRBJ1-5,CASRGQGLDQPQHF,TGTGCCAGCAGGGGACAGGGGCTTGATCAGCCCCAGCATTTT
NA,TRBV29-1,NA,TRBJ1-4,CSVLPAYTNEKLFF,TGCAGCGTTCTCCCAGCCTATACGAATGAAAAACTGTTTTTT
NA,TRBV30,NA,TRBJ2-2,CAWREIGELFF,TGTGCCTGGAGAGAGATCGGGGAGCTGTTTTTT
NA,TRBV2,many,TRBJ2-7,CASGQGGGSYEQYF,TGTGCCAGCGGGCAGGGAGGGGGTTCCTACGAGCAGTACTTC
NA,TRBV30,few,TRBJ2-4,CAWTDGSAEYF,TGTGCCTGGACCGACGGTTCGGCGGAGTACTTC
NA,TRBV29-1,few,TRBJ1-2,CSVEVPRARGYTF,TGCAGCGTTGAAGTCCCTAGAGCAAGGGGCTACACCTTC
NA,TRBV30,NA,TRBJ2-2,CALHTGELFF,TGTGCCTTACACACCGGGGAGCTGTTTTTT